This paragraph covers one T cell receptor (beta chain) sequence. Its antigen is unidentified. This sample is part of a study of T cell responses to AZD1222 COVID-19 vaccine. Overall study findings and caveats: Seropositive AZD1222 recipients at baseline numbered only 6 or 7. Donors were chiefly white British, with a greater number of females, and clonal diversity was perhaps underestimated.

Some clones are missing from TCRdb's copy, which holds only in-frame ones; the method was immunoSEQ multiplex PCR. This table has 100,000 to 150,000 clones, around 80% appearing once. Deletions cut 5 bases from V and 1 base from J, with 14 bases between. CDR1 MNHNY and CDR2 SVGAGI come from the germline V gene (reference sequence). The CDR3 length is 16 residues. This sequence joins TRBV6-6 and TRBJ2-2, with D perhaps matching TRBD2 (5 bases). Sequencing used peripheral blood, obtained 28 days after the second AZD1222 dose. This TCR was sampled from an adult who received the AZD1222 COVID-19 vaccine. CDR3: CASSRGLDLNTGELFF. CDR3 nucleotides: TGTGCCAGCAGTCGAGGCCTGGACTTGAACACCGGGGAGCTGTTTTTT.